What follows is one T cell receptor (beta chain) and its context. Its antigen is not identified. It was through 5'RACE template switching that TCR cDNA was made, with a universal primer site and UMIs added. Using its own MiXCR run on the 5' RACE reads, TCRdb lists one record per CDR3 protein. The table shows hundreds of thousands of distinct CDR3 sequences, with roughly an eighth occurring only once. These data belong to a study of T cells after yellow fever vaccination. Study at large: SMART-Seq v4 Ultra Low Input prepared the low-cell-number fractions.

The study's findings and limits: The study found a weaker secondary response that peaked faster, day 5 versus 15.

The CDR3 sequence is 16 residues long. V dropped 0 bases and J dropped 3; count of bases not matched to a gene: 3. Per germline, CDR1 SGHKS and CDR2 YYEKEE (reference sequence). The sequenced sample was PBMCs, obtained on the day of the yellow fever booster vaccination. This receptor was identified in a man aged 25-45 years who received the YFV17D yellow fever vaccine. The chain has TRBV5-5 and TRBJ2-7; 13 bases line up with TRBD2. The CDR3 region is CASSLGLAGGFYEQYF. For the CDR3, the DNA is TGTGCCAGCAGCTTGGGACTAGCGGGAGGTTTCTACGAGCAGTACTTC.